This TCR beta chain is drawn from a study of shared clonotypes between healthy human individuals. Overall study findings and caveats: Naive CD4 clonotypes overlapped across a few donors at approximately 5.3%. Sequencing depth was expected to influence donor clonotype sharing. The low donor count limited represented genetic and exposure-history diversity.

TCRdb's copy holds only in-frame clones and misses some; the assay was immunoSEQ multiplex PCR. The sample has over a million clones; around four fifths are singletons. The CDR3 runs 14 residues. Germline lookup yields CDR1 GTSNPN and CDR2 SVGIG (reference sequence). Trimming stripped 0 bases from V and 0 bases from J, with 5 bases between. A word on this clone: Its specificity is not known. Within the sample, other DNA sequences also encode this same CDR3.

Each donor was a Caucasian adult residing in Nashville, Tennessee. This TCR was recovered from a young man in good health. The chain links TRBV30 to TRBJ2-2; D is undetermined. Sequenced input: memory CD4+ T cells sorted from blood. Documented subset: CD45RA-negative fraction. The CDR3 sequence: CAWSVRPNTGELFF. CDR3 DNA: TGTGCCTGGAGTGTACGCCCGAACACCGGGGAGCTGTTTTTT.